This T cell receptor (beta chain) appears in the sequencing data of a study of early T cells in non-severe SARS-CoV-2 infection. Ten or more counts support this clonotype. Molecules of cDNA were individually given unique molecular identifiers that were attached to them. TCRdb recomputed calls from the 5' RACE reads with MiXCR, one row per CDR3 protein. The table has more than 50,000 distinct CDR3 sequences, 9% to 9.5% seen once. Sequencing used whole blood. This TCR came from an adult who was a healthcare worker with PCR-confirmed SARS-CoV-2 infection or an uninfected control (not recorded which).

CDR3 coding DNA: TGTGCCAGCCCATCCTACGAGCAGTACTTC. Residues: CASPSYEQYF. The V and J genes are TRBV27 and TRBJ2-7; D is ambiguous. The CDR3 consists of 10 residues. The germline V and J ends were trimmed by 8 bases and 1 base, with 3 bases remaining between them. CDR1 MNHEY and CDR2 SMNVEV come from the germline V gene (reference sequence).